A single sample is the source of the 17 T cell receptor beta chains below, sequenced in a study of T cells after yellow fever vaccination. TCRdb fed the 5' RACE reads into MiXCR, producing one record per CDR3 protein. The repertoire consists of 200,000 to 300,000 distinct CDR3 sequences, with roughly 13% occurring once and the leading ten covering 0.45% to 0.65%. The sample in question was CD4+ T cells sorted from PBMCs, obtained 45 days after the yellow fever booster vaccination. These receptors came from a young man who received the YFV17D yellow fever vaccine.

The chain links TRBV11-2 to TRBJ2-1; TRBD1 might be the D (6 bases). The CDR3 extends over 18 amino acids. V was pared by 6 bases and J by 6 bases, with 27 bases between. Germline V gene sequence: CDR1 SGHAT, CDR2 FQNNGV. The CDR3 protein is CASRSSFRGGRSSNEQFF. The CDR3 coding sequence is TGTGCCAGCAGAAGCTCGTTCAGGGGCGGTAGATCGAGCAATGAGCAGTTCTTC.

The chain uses TRBV20-1 and TRBJ2-2, with unresolved D. With 6 bases removed from V and 1 base from J, the gap between germline ends came to 9 bases. The germline gives CDR1 DFQATT, CDR2 SNEGSKA (reference sequence). CDR3 length: 13 amino acids. The CDR3 loop reads CSAIPRNTGELFF. The CDR3 DNA follows: TGCAGTGCCATCCCCAGGAACACCGGGGAGCTGTTTTTT.

In its sample, this clonotype was seen a few times. V and J are TRBV5-1 and TRBJ1-4, with 9 bases fitting TRBD1. The J segment lost 5 bases and the V segment lost 4 bases, leaving 3 bases of the junction unmatched. Germline V gives CDR1 SGHRS, CDR2 YFSETQ. The CDR3 extends over 14 amino acids. CDR3 coding DNA: TGCGCCAGCAGCACGACAGGGGGAAATGAAAAACTGTTTTTT. This translates into CASSTTGGNEKLFF.

The table lists this clonotype with many counts. The V and J genes are TRBV29-1 and TRBJ2-1; TRBD2 agrees at 7 bases. Per germline, CDR1 SQVTM and CDR2 ANQGSEA. V was clipped by 6 bases and J by 5 bases; unmatched bases: 13. The CDR3 has 15 amino acids. This CDR3 is CSVNLMGGPNNEQFF. For the CDR3, the DNA is TGCAGCGTGAATTTGATGGGAGGGCCCAACAATGAGCAGTTCTTC.

V gene TRBV18 combines with J gene TRBJ2-1, with no clear D. The CDR3 extends over 14 amino acids. CDR1 and CDR2 (germline): KGHSH, LQKENI. V was pared by 2 bases and J by 5 bases, with 10 bases between. Written as DNA, the CDR3 is TGTGCCAGCTCACCAATGATAGAGGACAATGAGCAGTTCTTC. Translating gives CASSPMIEDNEQFF. The full variable domain, with the rest looked up from reference TRBV18 and TRBJ2-1, is NAGVMQNPRHLVRRRGQEARLRCSPMKGHSHVYWYRQLPEEGLKFMVYLQKENIIDESGMPKERFSAEFPKEGPSILRIQQVVRGDSAAYFCASSPMIEDNEQFFGPGTRLTVL.

The table lists this clonotype with a few counts. DNA of the CDR3: TGTGCCAGCAGCTCGATTTCTGGAAACACCATATATTTT. Translating it yields CASSSISGNTIYF. J is TRBJ1-3 and V is TRBV7-2; D is unclear. The CDR3 contains 13 residues. Trimming removed 4 bases from V and 1 base from J, with 5 bases in between. Germline lookup yields CDR1 SGHTA and CDR2 FQGNSA.

This clonotype came up a few times. The chain has TRBV6-4 and TRBJ1-5, with D uncertain. Germline loops: CDR1 MRHNA, CDR2 SNTAGT. CDR3 length equals 15 residues. Trimming removed 8 bases from V and 4 bases from J, with 18 bases in between. The CDR3 is CASPTRSVGNQPQHF. Written as DNA, the CDR3 is TGTGCCAGCCCGACTCGCAGCGTAGGGAATCAGCCCCAGCATTTT.

This rearrangement joins TRBV6-5 to TRBJ2-1; the match to TRBD2 covers 9 bases. V gave up 7 bases and J gave up 1 base; unmatched junction bases: 5. This CDR3 has 15 amino acids. Germline V gene data show CDR1 as MNHEY and CDR2 as SVGAGI. In DNA form, the CDR3 reads TGTGCCAGCATTTCAAGCGGGGGGTCCTACAATGAGCAGTTCTTC. Translation gives CASISSGGSYNEQFF.

The V and J genes are TRBV4-3 and TRBJ1-1; no firm D call. This CDR3 has 13 residues. Germline V gene sequence: CDR1 LGHNA, CDR2 YSLEER. The ends were cut back, 1 base at V and 3 bases at J, with 6 bases in the middle. CDR3 loop: CASSQVTDTEAFF. The CDR3 bases are TGCGCCAGCAGCCAAGTTACGGACACTGAAGCTTTCTTT.

This clonotype was recorded a few times. The V gene is TRBV27, the J gene TRBJ2-1; 10 bases are shared with TRBD2. The germline V gene has CDR1 MNHEY and CDR2 SMNVEV (reference sequence). V dropped 6 bases and J dropped 7; count of bases not matched to a gene: 9. The CDR3 spans 15 residues. The CDR3 protein is CASRKGLAEPNEQFF. The CDR3 region has the DNA TGTGCCAGCAGAAAAGGACTAGCGGAACCTAATGAGCAGTTCTTC.

The chain carries TRBV20-1 and TRBJ2-7; D ambiguous. V was shortened by 0 bases and J by 2 bases, with 8 bases between the two germline ends. The CDR3 covers 13 residues. The germline V gene encodes CDR1 DFQATT and CDR2 SNEGSKA (reference sequence). CDR3 protein: CSARDGIPYEQYF. In DNA form, the CDR3 reads TGCAGTGCTAGAGATGGAATCCCCTACGAGCAGTACTTC.

This chain uses TRBV10-3 with TRBJ1-1; 7 bases map to TRBD1. J was trimmed by 0 bases and V by 7 bases; bases with no gene match: 5. Germline V lookup: CDR1 ENHRY, CDR2 SYGVKD. The CDR3 has 14 residues. The chain's CDR3 is CAITQTGMNTEAFF. DNA of the CDR3: TGTGCCATCACCCAGACAGGGATGAACACTGAAGCTTTCTTT.

This clonotype was seen many times. The chain employs TRBV12-3 or TRBV12-4 and TRBJ2-2; TRBD2 matches 7 bases. The CDR3 spans 16 residues. V shed 1 base and J 6 bases; nucleotides not matched to a gene: 8. CDR3 in amino acids: CASSLEVLRGAGELFF. The CDR3 DNA sequence: TGTGCCAGCAGTTTAGAAGTCCTCCGGGGGGCCGGGGAGCTGTTTTTT.

The chain carries TRBV3-1 and TRBJ2-3; 7 nucleotides agree with TRBD2. This CDR3 has 13 amino acids. Germline loops: CDR1 LGHDT, CDR2 YNNKEL (reference sequence). V was clipped by 0 bases and J by 14 bases; unmatched bases: 8. The CDR3 region is CASSQDSQAGTYF. The CDR3 coding sequence is TGTGCCAGCAGCCAAGATAGCCAAGCGGGAACGTATTTT.

The table lists this clonotype with a few counts. The chain combines TRBV5-6 with TRBJ2-1; 14 bases are shared with TRBD2. V shed 1 base and J 7 bases; nucleotides not matched to a gene: 7. The germline CDR1 and CDR2 sequences are SGHDT and YYEEEE. CDR3 size: 17 residues. CDR3 DNA: TGTGCCAGCAGCTTGAGCCCCGGGACTAGCGGGAGAAATGAGCAGTTCTTC. Translated: CASSLSPGTSGRNEQFF.

J is TRBJ1-1 and V is TRBV30; D is ambiguous. The CDR3 has 13 residues. The germline V gene has CDR1 GTSNPN and CDR2 SVGIG (reference sequence). V lost 2 bases and J 4 bases, leaving 11 bases between the germline ends. The CDR3 reads CAWSKQSSTEAFF. For the CDR3, the DNA is TGTGCCTGGAGTAAACAGAGCTCCACTGAAGCTTTCTTT.

In its sample, this clonotype was seen a few times. The chain carries TRBV6-5 and TRBJ2-6; D is tentatively TRBD1 or TRBD2 (6 bases each). Trimming stripped 2 bases from V and 4 bases from J, with 15 bases between. Germline V lookup: CDR1 MNHEY, CDR2 SVGAGI. The CDR3 spans 17 residues. The CDR3 DNA is TGTGCCAGCAGTTACGAGGGGGGCAGCGGCGGGGCCAACGTCCTGACTTTC. Encoded protein: CASSYEGGSGGANVLTF.